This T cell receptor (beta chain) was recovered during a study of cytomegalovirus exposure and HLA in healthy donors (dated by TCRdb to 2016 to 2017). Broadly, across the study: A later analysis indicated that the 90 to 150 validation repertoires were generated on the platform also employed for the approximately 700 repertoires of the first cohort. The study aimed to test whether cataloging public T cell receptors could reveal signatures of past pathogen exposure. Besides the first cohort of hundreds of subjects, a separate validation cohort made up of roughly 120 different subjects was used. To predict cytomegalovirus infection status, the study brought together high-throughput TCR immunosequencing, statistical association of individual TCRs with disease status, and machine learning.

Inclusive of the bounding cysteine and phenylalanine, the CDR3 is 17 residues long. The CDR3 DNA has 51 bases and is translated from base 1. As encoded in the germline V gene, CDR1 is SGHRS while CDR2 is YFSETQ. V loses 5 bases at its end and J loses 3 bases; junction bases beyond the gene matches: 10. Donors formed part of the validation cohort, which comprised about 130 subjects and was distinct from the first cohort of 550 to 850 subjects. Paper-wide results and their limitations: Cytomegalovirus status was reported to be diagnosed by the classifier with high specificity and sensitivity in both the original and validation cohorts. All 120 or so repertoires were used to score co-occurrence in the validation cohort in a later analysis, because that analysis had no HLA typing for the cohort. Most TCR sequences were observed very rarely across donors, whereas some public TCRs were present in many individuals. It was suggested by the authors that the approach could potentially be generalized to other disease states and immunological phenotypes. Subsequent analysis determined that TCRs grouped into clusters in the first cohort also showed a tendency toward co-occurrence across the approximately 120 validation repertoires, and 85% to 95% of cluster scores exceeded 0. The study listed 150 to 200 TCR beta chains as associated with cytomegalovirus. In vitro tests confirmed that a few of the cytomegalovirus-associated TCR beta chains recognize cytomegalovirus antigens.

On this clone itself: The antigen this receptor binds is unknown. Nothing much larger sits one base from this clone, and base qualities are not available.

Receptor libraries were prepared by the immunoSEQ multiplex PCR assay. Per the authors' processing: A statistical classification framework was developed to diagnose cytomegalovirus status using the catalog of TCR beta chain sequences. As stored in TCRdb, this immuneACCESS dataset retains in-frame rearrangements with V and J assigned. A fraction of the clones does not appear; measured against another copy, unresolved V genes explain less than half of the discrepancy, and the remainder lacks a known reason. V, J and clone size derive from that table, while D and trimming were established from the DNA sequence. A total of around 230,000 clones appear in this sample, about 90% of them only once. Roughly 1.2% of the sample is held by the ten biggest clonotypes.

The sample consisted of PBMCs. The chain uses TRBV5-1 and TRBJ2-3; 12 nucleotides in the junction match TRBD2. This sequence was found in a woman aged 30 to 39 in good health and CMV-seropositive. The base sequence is TGCGCCAGCAGTTTCGAACTACTAGCGGGAGGAACAGATACGCAGTATTTT. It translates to CASSFELLAGGTDTQYF.